The 31 T cell receptor beta chains given below trace back to one sample, sequenced in a study of OX40 agonist ivuxolimab in advanced cancers. TCRdb's table, derived via immunoSEQ multiplex PCR, lists solely in-frame clones and lacks some. The profile shows fewer than 85,000 clones, roughly 80% of them singletons. Sequenced here: CD4+ or CD8+ T cells sorted from blood, sampled in a trial of the OX40 agonist ivuxolimab. The receptors shown here come from an adult with an advanced solid tumor such as melanoma, head and neck, liver or kidney cancer.

In its sample, this clone was seen once. The chain is built from TRBV7-2 and TRBJ1-2; the D gene is possibly TRBD1 (5 bases). With 3 bases removed from V and 7 bases from J, the gap between germline ends came to 12 bases. CDR3 length: 13 amino acids. In germline, CDR1 is SGHTA, CDR2 FQGNSA. The CDR3 sequence: CASSFSREGGYTF. In nucleotides, the CDR3 is TGTGCCAGCAGCTTCTCCAGGGAAGGTGGCTACACCTTC.

This sequence joins TRBV29-1 and TRBJ2-5; no clear D. The ends were cut back, 4 bases at V and 0 bases at J, with 9 bases in the middle. Germline V CDR1 and CDR2: SQVTM, ANQGSEA. This CDR3 region has 13 residues. CDR3 region: CSVVPTDQETQYF. Here the CDR3 DNA reads TGCAGCGTTGTCCCCACGGACCAAGAGACCCAGTACTTC.

The chain has TRBV7-2 and TRBJ1-2, with D possibly TRBD1 on 6 matching bases. Germline CDR1 reads SGHTA; CDR2 reads FQGNSA. V was pared by 0 bases and J by 1 base, with 6 bases between. The length of the CDR3 is 14 residues. For the CDR3, the DNA is TGTGCCAGCAGCTTAGCGGGACATAACTATGGCTACACCTTC. Its translation: CASSLAGHNYGYTF.

This clone was seen just once. J is TRBJ1-2 and V is TRBV6-1; 9 bases are a match to TRBD1. V gave up 5 bases and J gave up 2 bases; unmatched junction bases: 3. Germline V gene sequence: CDR1 MNHNS, CDR2 SASEGT. The CDR3 extends over 14 amino acids. The CDR3 region has the DNA TGTGCCAGCAGTAGGACAGGGGTAAACTATGGCTACACCTTC. It specifies CASSRTGVNYGYTF.

This clone showed up just a few times. This chain uses TRBV7-9 with TRBJ2-3, with D tentatively TRBD1 (6 bases). The CDR3 extends over 17 amino acids. The germline V gene encodes CDR1 SEHNR and CDR2 FQNEAQ (reference sequence). The V and J ends lost 0 bases and 3 bases respectively, with 16 bases between them. The CDR3 DNA sequence: TGTGCCAGCAGCTTAGCCCCGGGACATACTATGACAGATACGCAGTATTTT. Its protein product is CASSLAPGHTMTDTQYF.

This chain uses TRBV15 with TRBJ1-2; maybe TRBD1 (5 bases). Trimming removed 4 bases at V and 7 bases at J, with 19 bases between. The CDR3 is 15 residues long. CDR1 and CDR2 (germline): LNHNV, YYDKDF (reference sequence). In nucleotides, the CDR3 is TGTGCCACCAGCAATAAGATTGGGGCCCTACGTGGCTACACCTTC. It encodes CATSNKIGALRGYTF.

The V gene is TRBV28, the J gene TRBJ2-7; 10 bases align to TRBD2. With V trimmed by 5 bases and J by 3 bases, 13 bases remained unmatched. Per germline, CDR1 MDHEN and CDR2 SYDVKM. The CDR3 covers 17 residues. CDR3 DNA: TGTGCCAGCAGTCCGTGGACTAGCGGTCCGCCCCTCTACGAGCAGTACTTC. Residues: CASSPWTSGPPLYEQYF.

This clone has a single count. The chain combines TRBV25-1 with TRBJ2-5; 8 nucleotides line up with TRBD2. The germline gives CDR1 MGHDK, CDR2 SYGVNS. J lost 2 bases, V lost 2 bases, and 4 bases had no gene match. CDR3 size: 15 residues. In DNA, the CDR3 is TGTGCCAGCAGTGAACCCGGGACTAGGCAAGAGACCCAGTACTTC. Its translation: CASSEPGTRQETQYF.

This clone was detected only a few times. The chain employs TRBV28 and TRBJ1-3; D is unresolved. The V gene's germline CDR1 is MDHEN and CDR2 SYDVKM. The ends were cut back, 6 bases at V and 0 bases at J, with 9 bases in the middle. CDR3 length: 14 amino acids. CDR3 amino acids: CASSATYSGNTIYF. The CDR3 DNA follows: TGTGCCAGCAGCGCTACATACTCTGGAAACACCATATATTTT.

This sequence joins TRBV2 and TRBJ2-7; no reliable D call. CDR1 is SNHLY and CDR2 is FYNNEI in the germline V gene. With 2 bases removed from V and 0 bases from J, the gap between germline ends came to 11 bases. The CDR3 has 15 residues. Written as DNA, the CDR3 is TGTGCCAGCAGTGAACTGGCGGCGAGCTCCTACGAGCAGTACTTC. Translating it yields CASSELAASSYEQYF.

V gene TRBV5-1 combines with J gene TRBJ2-2; 9 bases are shared with TRBD2. Germline V gene lookup returns CDR1 SGHRS and CDR2 YFSETQ. V dropped 2 bases and J dropped 1; count of bases not matched to a gene: 6. This CDR3 has 17 residues. The CDR3 reads CASSFGSGGVNTGELFF. Here the CDR3 DNA reads TGCGCCAGCAGCTTTGGTAGCGGGGGCGTGAACACCGGGGAGCTGTTTTTT.

The chain carries TRBV30 and TRBJ1-6; a possible D gene is TRBD1 (5 bases). This CDR3 comprises 16 residues. Between the trimmed V and J ends, which lost 5 bases and 7 bases, there was a span of 21 bases. Looked up from germline, CDR1 is GTSNPN and CDR2 is SVGIG (reference sequence). CDR3 residues: CAWSPQLQGWNSPLHF. Written as DNA, the CDR3 is TGTGCCTGGTCACCCCAGCTCCAGGGCTGGAATTCACCCCTCCACTTT.

This clone has a single count. J is TRBJ1-1 and V is TRBV28; a possible D gene is TRBD1 (6 bases). Germline V CDR1 and CDR2: MDHEN, SYDVKM. This CDR3 spans 12 amino acids. The V end lost 5 bases, the J end lost 10 bases, and 14 bases lay between the germline ends. The CDR3 DNA follows: TGTGCCAGCAGTCCGGGGGGCTGGGGAGCTTTCTTT. Translation: CASSPGGWGAFF.

The chain carries TRBV5-1 and TRBJ2-2; 7 positions agree with TRBD1. The CDR3 consists of 15 residues. Trimming cost V 4 bases and J 3 bases; bases outside gene matches: 6. Germline V gene sequence: CDR1 SGHRS, CDR2 YFSETQ. The CDR3 bases are TGCGCCAGCAGCCCTCTACAGGGGTACACCGGGGAGCTGTTTTTT. It specifies CASSPLQGYTGELFF.

V is TRBV7-9 and J is TRBJ2-5; D not certain. The CDR3 has 15 residues. V lost 2 bases, J lost 3 bases, and 13 bases lay in between. CDR1 and CDR2 (germline): SEHNR, FQNEAQ (reference sequence). The CDR3, as DNA: TGTGCCAGCAGCTTAAAGGGTTCAGCAAAAGAGACCCAGTACTTC. This translates into CASSLKGSAKETQYF.

On this clone itself: Other DNA sequences within the sample encode an identical CDR3. The gene calls are TRBV29-1 and TRBJ2-6; D remains ambiguous. The V end was cut by 6 bases, the J end by 0 bases, with 9 bases between. The CDR3 runs 14 residues. The V gene's germline CDR1 is SQVTM and CDR2 ANQGSEA. The CDR3 sequence is CSVLDTSGANVLTF. CDR3 in DNA: TGCAGCGTATTAGACACCTCTGGGGCCAACGTCCTGACTTTC.

The V gene is TRBV11-1, the J gene TRBJ2-2; D remains unclear. In germline, CDR1 is SGHAT, CDR2 FQDESV (reference sequence). V shed 4 bases and J shed 0 bases, with 12 bases lying between them. The CDR3 sequence is 16 residues long. CDR3 DNA: TGTGCCAGCAGCTCCCCCAAAGGAGCGAACACCGGGGAGCTGTTTTTT. Translating gives CASSSPKGANTGELFF.

The J gene is TRBJ1-2, the V gene TRBV4-1, with D unclear. V was shortened by 1 base and J by 4 bases, with 13 bases between the two germline ends. Germline V CDR1 and CDR2: MGHRA, YSYEKL. This CDR3 comprises 15 residues. This chain's CDR3 is CASSQGNKRGYGYTF. The CDR3 coding sequence is TGCGCCAGCAGCCAAGGGAACAAACGGGGCTATGGCTACACCTTC.

The chain links TRBV10-3 to TRBJ2-2, with TRBD2 as a possible D gene (6 bases). The V end was cut by 7 bases, the J end by 3 bases, with 12 bases between. The CDR3 has 14 residues. The germline gives CDR1 ENHRY, CDR2 SYGVKD. The CDR3 region is CAIKGREDTGELFF. The CDR3 nucleotides are TGTGCCATCAAGGGCAGGGAGGACACCGGGGAGCTGTTTTTT.

V is TRBV2 and J is TRBJ1-2; a possible D gene is TRBD1 (6 bases). Germline V gives CDR1 SNHLY, CDR2 FYNNEI. The CDR3 loop spans 11 amino acids. V shed 8 bases and J shed 6 bases, with 10 bases lying between them. The CDR3: CASHRVHGYTF. The CDR3 nucleotides are TGTGCCAGCCACAGGGTTCATGGCTACACCTTC. The full variable domain, rest sourced from reference TRBV2 and TRBJ1-2, is EPEVTQTPSHQVTQMGQEVILRCVPISNHLYFYWYRQILGQKVEFLVSFYNNEISEKSEIFDDQFSVERPDGSNFTLKIRSTKLEDSAMYFCASHRVHGYTFGSGTRLTVV.

The V and J genes are TRBV2 and TRBJ2-3; D is undetermined. Germline CDR1 and CDR2: SNHLY and FYNNEI. CDR3 length: 15 amino acids. V shed 5 bases and J shed 4 bases, with 16 bases lying between them. The CDR3 protein is CASSLIGFGADTQYF. CDR3 coding DNA: TGTGCCAGCAGTCTAATAGGTTTTGGCGCAGATACGCAGTATTTT.

With respect to this clone: The sample has other DNA sequences that encode this CDR3 too. V is TRBV19 and J is TRBJ2-3, with 7 nucleotides matching TRBD2. V was pared by 5 bases and J by 5 bases, with 7 bases of the junction left unmatched. The CDR3 length is 14 residues. Per the germline V gene, CDR1 is LNHDA and CDR2 is SQIVND (reference sequence). The CDR3 loop is CASSPGRAGDTQYF. CDR3 DNA: TGTGCCAGTAGTCCGGGGAGGGCTGGAGATACGCAGTATTTT. Full variable domain (missing parts from reference TRBV19 and TRBJ2-3): DGGITQSPKYLFRKEGQNVTLSCEQNLNHDAMYWYRQDPGQGLRLIYYSQIVNDFQKGDIAEGYSVSREKKESFPLTVTSAQKNPTAFYLCASSPGRAGDTQYFGPGTRLTVL.

The chain couples TRBV5-1 to TRBJ2-3; D is unresolved. Germline CDR1 is SGHRS and CDR2 is YFSETQ. The CDR3 spans 14 residues. The V and J ends lost 4 bases and 4 bases respectively, with 13 bases between them. As DNA, the CDR3 is TGCGCCAGCAGCGCCTCGGTACAGTCAGATACGCAGTATTTT. Protein: CASSASVQSDTQYF.

This clone is labeled as medium-sized. The sample carries other DNA sequences with the same CDR3. The rearrangement links TRBV30 to TRBJ2-7; D is unclear. The CDR3 contains 12 residues. The V gene lost 2 bases and the J gene lost 3 bases, with 8 bases spanning the gap. Germline V CDR1 and CDR2: GTSNPN, SVGIG (reference sequence). CDR3 DNA sequence: TGTGCCTGGAGTCCAACAAGCTACGAGCAGTACTTC. It yields the protein CAWSPTSYEQYF.

The chain has TRBV7-9 and TRBJ1-6; D gene uncertain. Germline loops: CDR1 SEHNR, CDR2 FQNEAQ (reference sequence). This CDR3 contains 13 residues. V gave up 7 bases and J gave up 5 bases, with 9 bases separating them. DNA of the CDR3: TGTGCCAGCACATACAGTGATAATTCACCCCTCCACTTT. Translation: CASTYSDNSPLHF. Supplemented by reference TRBV7-9 and TRBJ1-6, the full variable domain reads DTGVSQNPRHKITKRGQNVTFRCDPISEHNRLYWYRQTLGQGPEFLTYFQNEAQLEKSRLLSDRFSAERPKGSFSTLEIQRTEQGDSAMYLCASTYSDNSPLHFGNGTRLTVT.

The chain links TRBV10-3 to TRBJ2-1, with 8 positions matching TRBD2. Losses at the gene ends were 2 bases for V and 6 bases for J; bases not matched to a gene: 6. This CDR3 comprises 15 residues. Germline V gene data show CDR1 as ENHRY and CDR2 as SYGVKD. This chain's CDR3 is CAISERAGTSNEQFF. CDR3 DNA: TGTGCCATCAGTGAGCGGGCAGGGACTAGCAATGAGCAGTTCTTC.

The rearrangement uses TRBV4-3 and TRBJ2-1, with 12 positions matching TRBD2. V lost 0 bases to trimming and J lost 9 bases; unmatched junction nucleotides: 6. The CDR3 consists of 16 residues. Germline CDR1 LGHNA, CDR2 YSLEER. The CDR3 reads CASSQDLAGGPIEQFF. CDR3 coding DNA: TGCGCCAGCAGCCAAGATCTAGCGGGAGGGCCAATTGAGCAGTTCTTC.

The chain joins TRBV2 to TRBJ2-3; 7 bases match TRBD2. The trim removed 5 bases at V and 4 bases at J, leaving 3 bases unmatched. Per the germline V gene, CDR1 is SNHLY and CDR2 is FYNNEI. CDR3 size: 13 residues. CDR3 DNA: TGTGCCAGCAGTTTTGGGGGGGCAGATACGCAGTATTTT. Encoded protein: CASSFGGADTQYF.

For the CDR3, the DNA is TGTGCCAGCCCCCGGGGGTGGGGGTATGAGCAGTTCTTC. The encoded protein is CASPRGWGYEQFF. The chain couples TRBV11-3 to TRBJ2-1; D may be TRBD2 (6 bases). This CDR3 comprises 13 residues. V was shortened by 8 bases and J by 8 bases, with 16 bases between the two germline ends. Germline values: CDR1 SGHNT, CDR2 YENEEA. Together with reference TRBV11-3 and TRBJ2-1, the CDR3 gives the full variable domain: EAGVVQSPRYKIIEKKQPVAFWCNPISGHNTLYWYLQNLGQGPELLIRYENEEAVDDSQLPKDRFSAERLKGVDSTLKIQPAELGDSAVYLCASPRGWGYEQFFGPGTRLTVL.

This clone was seen once. The genes are TRBV18 and TRBJ2-5; TRBD1 aligns across 10 bases. V lost 1 base and J lost 0; bases outside the gene matches: 2. Germline-derived CDR1 and CDR2 are KGHSH and LQKENI. The CDR3 contains 16 residues. The CDR3 DNA sequence: TGTGCCAGCTCACCACGACAGGGGGCCCACCAAGAGACCCAGTACTTC. Protein: CASSPRQGAHQETQYF.

The V call is TRBV6-5, the J call TRBJ1-1; D is perhaps TRBD1 (5 bases). Germline-derived CDR1 and CDR2 are MNHEY and SVGAGI. CDR3 length: 14 residues. V lost 6 bases and J lost 2, with 13 bases in between. CDR3 DNA sequence: TGTGCCAGCAGGCCATGGGACGGCAACACTGAAGCTTTCTTT. As protein: CASRPWDGNTEAFF.